A single sample is the source of the 16 T cell receptor beta chains below, sequenced in a study of blood T cell repertoires in COVID-19. The table came from immunoSEQ multiplex PCR; TCRdb's copy has only in-frame clones and leaves some out. The repertoire includes approximately 210,000 clones, around four fifths of them detected once, and 15% sits in the top ten. Sequenced material: PBMCs or T cells enriched from blood (not recorded which). These receptors were taken from a man aged 35 to 55 who had recovered from COVID-19.

This chain uses TRBV6-5 with TRBJ1-1, with unresolved D. Germline CDR1 MNHEY, CDR2 SVGAGI. Trimming pared 8 bases from V and 3 bases from J, leaving 13 bases between. The CDR3 runs to 13 residues. The CDR3 DNA follows: TGTGCCAGCGGGTTGTTTGAGGACACTGAAGCTTTCTTT. It codes for CASGLFEDTEAFF.

CDR3 region: CASSLGFESSYNSPLHF. CDR3 DNA: TGTGCCAGCAGCTTAGGGTTCGAGAGCTCCTATAATTCACCCCTCCACTTT. The chain has TRBV7-9 and TRBJ1-6; D is unclear. V lost 1 base to trimming and J lost 0 bases, with 10 bases between them. The CDR3 sequence is 17 residues long. In germline, CDR1 is SEHNR, CDR2 FQNEAQ (reference sequence).

Worth noting for this clone: Other nucleotide sequences from this sample produce the same CDR3. The genes are TRBV7-2 and TRBJ2-2, with 8 bases lining up with TRBD2. V gave up 5 bases and J gave up 4 bases; unmatched junction bases: 3. The germline V gene has CDR1 SGHTA and CDR2 FQGNSA. There are 14 residues in the CDR3. The CDR3 region has the DNA TGTGCCAGCAGCCTCCGGGGGGGCACCGGGGAGCTGTTTTTT. It encodes CASSLRGGTGELFF.

The V gene is TRBV5-1, the J gene TRBJ2-1; 13 bases match TRBD2. This CDR3 spans 15 amino acids. From germline, CDR1 is SGHRS and CDR2 YFSETQ. The trim removed 2 bases at V and 9 bases at J, leaving 5 bases unmatched. The CDR3 DNA is TGCGCCAGCAGCTTACTAGCGGGAGGGCTGGGTGAGCAGTTCTTC. Translated, it gives CASSLLAGGLGEQFF.

This chain uses TRBV23-1 with TRBJ2-2; 9 bases align to TRBD1. TRBV23-1 is known as an ORF, though its function is uncertain. This CDR3 has 15 residues. V gave up 9 bases and J gave up 6 bases; unmatched junction bases: 11. CDR3 region: CARGDRDREPGELFF. DNA for the CDR3: TGCGCCAGGGGGGACCGGGACAGGGAACCCGGGGAGCTGTTTTTT.

This clone has ten or more counts. The J gene is TRBJ2-2, the V gene TRBV6-4; 7 positions match TRBD1. V dropped 4 bases and J dropped 3; count of bases not matched to a gene: 2. The germline CDR1 and CDR2 sequences are MRHNA and SNTAGT. The CDR3 consists of 14 residues. DNA of the CDR3: TGTGCCAGCAGTGTACAGGGGCACACCGGGGAGCTGTTTTTT. Translating gives CASSVQGHTGELFF.

The chain joins TRBV19 to TRBJ1-1; 7 bases match TRBD1. CDR3 size: 14 residues. V gave up 3 bases and J gave up 3 bases; unmatched junction bases: 4. Germline V gene sequence: CDR1 LNHDA, CDR2 SQIVND (reference sequence). The CDR3 DNA sequence: TGTGCCAGTAGTATCGGGACAGCTTACACTGAAGCTTTCTTT. Translation gives CASSIGTAYTEAFF.

The V call is TRBV28, the J call TRBJ1-2; 7 nucleotides match TRBD1. The germline gives CDR1 MDHEN, CDR2 SYDVKM. The CDR3 has 14 amino acids. Unmatched junction bases numbered 6, after V lost 5 bases and J lost 3 bases. CDR3 amino acids: CASSLRTGHYGYTF. In DNA form, the CDR3 reads TGTGCCAGCAGTCTTCGGACAGGCCACTATGGCTACACCTTC.

The CDR3 loop is CATEDRVNEKLFF. The CDR3 bases are TGTGCCACAGAAGACAGGGTAAATGAAAAACTGTTTTTT. The chain combines TRBV15 with TRBJ1-4; TRBD1 matches 7 bases. This CDR3 is built from 13 residues. Trimming cost V 9 bases and J 5 bases; bases outside gene matches: 6. Germline V lookup: CDR1 LNHNV, CDR2 YYDKDF (reference sequence). Complete variable domain (other parts from reference TRBV15 and TRBJ1-4): DAMVIQNPRYQVTQFGKPVTLSCSQTLNHNVMYWYQQKSSQAPKLLFHYYDKDFNNEADTPDNFQSRRPNTSFCFLDIRSPGLGDTAMYLCATEDRVNEKLFFGSGTQLSVL.

V usage is TRBV19 and J usage is TRBJ2-3; D might be TRBD1 (6 bases). The CDR3 runs 14 residues. V lost 4 bases and J 4 bases, leaving 12 bases between the germline ends. CDR1 is LNHDA, CDR2 SQIVND, per germline (reference sequence). The CDR3 reads CASSSRGIPDTQYF. The CDR3 region has the DNA TGTGCCAGTAGTAGCAGGGGAATTCCAGATACGCAGTATTTT.

This chain links TRBV28 with TRBJ2-7; TRBD2 matches at 10 bases. The CDR3 totals 15 residues. V was pared by 8 bases and J by 4 bases, with 11 bases of the junction left unmatched. Germline CDR1 and CDR2: MDHEN and SYDVKM. Here the CDR3 reads CASGLETSGWYEQYF. CDR3 bases: TGTGCCAGCGGCCTGGAGACTAGCGGGTGGTACGAGCAGTACTTC.

The chain employs TRBV19 and TRBJ1-5, with 8 bases that match TRBD1. Germline lookup yields CDR1 LNHDA and CDR2 SQIVND (reference sequence). The CDR3 runs 13 residues. J lost 8 bases, V lost 5 bases, and 5 bases had no gene match. The CDR3 loop is CASSWAGGEPQHF. In nucleotides, the CDR3 is TGTGCCAGTAGTTGGGCAGGGGGCGAGCCCCAGCATTTT. Full variable domain (missing parts from reference TRBV19 and TRBJ1-5): DGGITQSPKYLFRKEGQNVTLSCEQNLNHDAMYWYRQDPGQGLRLIYYSQIVNDFQKGDIAEGYSVSREKKESFPLTVTSAQKNPTAFYLCASSWAGGEPQHFGDGTRLSIL.

To note about this clone: This sample also contains other DNA sequences that code for the same CDR3. This chain links TRBV5-1 with TRBJ2-7, with a tentative D call TRBD1 (6 bases). CDR3 size: 14 residues. The ends were cut back, 0 bases at V and 0 bases at J, with 7 bases in the middle. Germline V gene data show CDR1 as SGHRS and CDR2 as YFSETQ. CDR3 sequence reads: CASSLVQGSYEQYF. The CDR3 DNA is TGCGCCAGCAGCTTGGTACAGGGCTCCTACGAGCAGTACTTC. The whole variable domain, filled in from reference TRBV5-1 and TRBJ2-7, reads KAGVTQTPRYLIKTRGQQVTLSCSPISGHRSVSWYQQTPGQGLQFLFEYFSETQRNKGNFPGRFSGRQFSNSRSEMNVSTLELGDSALYLCASSLVQGSYEQYFGPGTRLTVT.

The chain combines TRBV2 with TRBJ1-5; a weak D match, TRBD1 (5 bases). The V end lost 2 bases, the J end lost 9 bases, and 20 bases lay between the germline ends. CDR3 size: 16 residues. CDR1 SNHLY and CDR2 FYNNEI come from the germline V gene. Here the CDR3 DNA reads TGTGCCAGCAGTGAACCCACATGGGGGGGGACGGGGCCCCAGCATTTT. Amino acid sequence: CASSEPTWGGTGPQHF.

The rearrangement uses TRBV29-1 and TRBJ1-5, with D unresolved. The V end was cut by 1 base, the J end by 5 bases, with 3 bases between. This CDR3 comprises 11 residues. Germline V CDR1 and CDR2: SQVTM, ANQGSEA. The CDR3 reads CSVEGHQPQHF. CDR3 DNA: TGCAGCGTTGAAGGGCATCAGCCCCAGCATTTT.

In nucleotides, the CDR3 is TGTGCCAGCAGCACCGGACAGGGACCTGGGGCCAACGTCCTGACTTTC. Translated, it gives CASSTGQGPGANVLTF. The chain links TRBV7-2 to TRBJ2-6; 8 positions agree with TRBD1. Losses at the gene ends were 5 bases for V and 2 bases for J; bases not matched to a gene: 5. Germline CDR1 is SGHTA and CDR2 is FQGNSA. The CDR3 is 16 residues long.